Sequencing of this TCR beta chain was carried out in a study of vaccination effects on CD4 cells after COVID-19. Study as a whole: Two-dose BNT162b2 or mRNA-1273 vaccination was given to participants.

Profiling relied on immunoSEQ multiplex PCR, and the TCRdb table lists in-frame clones only, not all of them. The data show about 27,000 clones, roughly 69% seen once. This clone was observed a few times. The antigen is unknown. Before any sequencing was done, the ViraFEST assay used viral peptide pools to expand antigen-specific CD4+ T cells. The culture ran for roughly 10 days before CD4+ T cells were isolated. The person had a PCR-confirmed SARS-CoV-2 infection during March to December 2020. Losses at the gene ends were 5 bases for V and 4 bases for J; bases not matched to a gene: 9. The germline V gene encodes CDR1 SNHLY and CDR2 FYNNEI. This CDR3 has 15 amino acids.

The source was CD4+ T cells from PBMCs cultured with SARS-CoV-2 spike peptides, collected before COVID-19 vaccination. V is TRBV2 and J is TRBJ1-2; the match to TRBD1 covers 8 bases. The clonotype comes from a human donor who had a prior SARS-CoV-2 infection. The CDR3 reads CASSLTGEFSYGYTF. CDR3 nucleotide sequence: TGTGCCAGCAGTCTGACAGGGGAATTCAGCTATGGCTACACCTTC.